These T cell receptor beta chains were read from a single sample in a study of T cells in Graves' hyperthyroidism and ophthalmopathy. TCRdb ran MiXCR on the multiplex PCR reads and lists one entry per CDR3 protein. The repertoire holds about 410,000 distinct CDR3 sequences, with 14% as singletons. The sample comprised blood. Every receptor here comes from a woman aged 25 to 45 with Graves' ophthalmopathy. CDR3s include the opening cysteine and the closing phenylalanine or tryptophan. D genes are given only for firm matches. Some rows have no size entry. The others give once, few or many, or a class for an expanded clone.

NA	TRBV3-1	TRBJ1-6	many	TGTGCCAGCAGCCAAGATAGGGGGGGGCAAGTGAGGTCACCCCTCCACTTT	CASSQDRGGQVRSPLHF
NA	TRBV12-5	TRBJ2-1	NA	TGTGCTAGTGCCCCACCCAGGGGAACCTACAATGAGCAGTTCTTC	CASAPPRGTYNEQFF
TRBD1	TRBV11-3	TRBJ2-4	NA	TGTGCCAGCACCCAAGCTACGGGACAGAGGGGCATTCAGTACTTC	CASTQATGQRGIQYF
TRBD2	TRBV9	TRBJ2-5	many	TGTGCCAGCAGCGTACAAGCGGGGGGAGAGACCCAGTACTTC	CASSVQAGGETQYF
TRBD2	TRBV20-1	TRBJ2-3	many	TGCAGTCGGGGTGGCGGGGGGTTGGCAGATACGCAGTATTTT	CSRGGGGLADTQYF
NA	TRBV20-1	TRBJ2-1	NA	TGCAGTGCTAATAGGGGCCAGGGGTACAATGAGCAGTTCTTC	CSANRGQGYNEQFF
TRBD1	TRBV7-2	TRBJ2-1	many	TGTGCCAGCAGCTTACCGCCCGGGACAGTGTACAATGAGCAGTTCTTC	CASSLPPGTVYNEQFF
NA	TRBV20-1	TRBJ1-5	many	TGCAGTGCTAGAGATCGTCAGGGCTGGCCAGGTGATCAGCCCCAGCATTTT	CSARDRQGWPGDQPQHF
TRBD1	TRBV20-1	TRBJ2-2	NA	TGCAGTGTGGACAGGGGCGCGAACACCGGGGAGCTGTTTTTT	CSVDRGANTGELFF
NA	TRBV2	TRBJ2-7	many	TGTGCCAGCAGTGAAGGAGGGACCTACGAGCAGTACTTC	CASSEGGTYEQYF
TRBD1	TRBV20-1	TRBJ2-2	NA	TGCAGTGCTCGGAACAGGGGGCTCACCGGGGAGCTGTTTTTT	CSARNRGLTGELFF
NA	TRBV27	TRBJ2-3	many	TGTGCCAGCAGTTTTCTACCGGGGAGCACAGATACGCAGTATTTT	CASSFLPGSTDTQYF
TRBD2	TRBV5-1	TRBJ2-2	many	TGTGCCAGCAGCCCCGGGGGGGCCACCGGGGAGCTGTTTTTT	CASSPGGATGELFF
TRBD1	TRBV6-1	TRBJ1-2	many	TGTGCCAGCAGACGCCCGGACAGGGTAGAGAATGGCTACACCTTC	CASRRPDRVENGYTF
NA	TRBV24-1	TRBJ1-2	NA	TGTGCCACCAGTGATAAGGACAGCTATGGCTACACCTTC	CATSDKDSYGYTF
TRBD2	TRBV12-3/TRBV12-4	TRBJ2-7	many	TGTGCCAGCAGTCCGGGACTATTCGAGCAGTACTTC	CASSPGLFEQYF
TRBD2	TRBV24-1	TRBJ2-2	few	TGTGCCACCAGTGATCCATTCGGGACTAGCGGGAACACCGGGGAGCTGTTTTTT	CATSDPFGTSGNTGELFF
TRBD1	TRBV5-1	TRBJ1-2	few	TGCGCCAGCAGTGGGGACAGAATTAACTATGGCTACACCTTC	CASSGDRINYGYTF
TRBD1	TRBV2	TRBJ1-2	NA	TGTGCCAGCAGTGGAGAGGTTGAAAACAGGGGGGACGGCTACACCTTC	CASSGEVENRGDGYTF
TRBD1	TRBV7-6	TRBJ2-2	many	TGTGCCAGCAGCCAGAGACAGGGTGGAGACACCGGGGAGCTGTTTTTT	CASSQRQGGDTGELFF
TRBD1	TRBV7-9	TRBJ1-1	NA	TGTGCCAGCAGCTCGCCGGACAGGGGGCTTCTGTCAGGAACTTTCTTT	CASSSPDRGLLSGTFF
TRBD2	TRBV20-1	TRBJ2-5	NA	TGCAGTGCTACCCCTGATCCGGGACTAGCGGGGGCCGGATTGGGGACCCAGTACTTC	CSATPDPGLAGAGLGTQYF
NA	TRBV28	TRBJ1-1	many	TGTGCCAGCAGCACCACTGAAGCTTTCTTT	CASSTTEAFF
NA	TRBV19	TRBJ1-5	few	TGTGCCAGTAAGCAGGGTTATAGCAATCAGCCCCAGCATTTT	CASKQGYSNQPQHF
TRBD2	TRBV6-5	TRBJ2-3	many	TGTGCCAGCAGTTACTCGGTAGCGGGGGGACCCACAGATACGCAGTATTTT	CASSYSVAGGPTDTQYF
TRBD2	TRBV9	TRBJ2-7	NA	TGTGCCAGCAGCCCCCGTCAAGCGGGGGTCTTGTACGAGCAGTACTTC	CASSPRQAGVLYEQYF
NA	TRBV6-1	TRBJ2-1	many	TGTGCCAGCAGGCGTGAAGGGGACTCCTCCTACAATGAGCAGTTCTTC	CASRREGDSSYNEQFF
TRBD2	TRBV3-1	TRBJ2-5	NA	TGTGCCAGCGGTGCTAGCGGGGGGGCCGGGGAGACCCAGTACTTC	CASGASGGAGETQYF
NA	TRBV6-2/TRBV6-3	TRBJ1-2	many	TGTGCCAGCAGTTATTCGGGCGAAGTTGATGGCTACACCTTC	CASSYSGEVDGYTF
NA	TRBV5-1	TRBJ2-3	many	TGCGCCAGCAGCTGGCGGGGACAGAGCACAGATACGCAGTATTTT	CASSWRGQSTDTQYF
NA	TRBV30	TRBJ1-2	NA	TGTGCCTGGGAGGCGGGATTGTATGGCTACACCTTC	CAWEAGLYGYTF
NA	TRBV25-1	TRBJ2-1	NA	TGTGCCAGCAGCGCCCACTCGGGGGCCTCCTACAATGAGCAGTTCTTC	CASSAHSGASYNEQFF
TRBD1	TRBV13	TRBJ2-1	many	TGTGCCAGCAGCGACCAGGGGGCCGATGAGCAGTTCTTC	CASSDQGADEQFF
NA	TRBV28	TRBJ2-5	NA	TGTGCCAGCAGTTCCTGGGAGACCCAGTACTTC	CASSSWETQYF
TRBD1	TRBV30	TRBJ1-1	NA	TGTGCCTGGAACAGGGGGGTGGCTGAAGCTTTCTTT	CAWNRGVAEAFF
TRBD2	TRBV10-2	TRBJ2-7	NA	TGCGCCAGCAGTGAGCTAGCGGGGCGCTACGAGCAGTACTTC	CASSELAGRYEQYF
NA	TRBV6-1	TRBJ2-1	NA	TGTGCCAGCTCCCCGGACAGCGGGCCCTACAATGAGCAGTTCTTC	CASSPDSGPYNEQFF
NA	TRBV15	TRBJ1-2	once	TGTGCCACCAGCAGAGACAGGGGTGACTATGGCTACACCTTC	CATSRDRGDYGYTF
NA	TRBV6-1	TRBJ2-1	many	TGTGCCAGCAGTTATTGGGCTCCCCTGTCAGCGGGGCTGGGGGGCGATGAGCAGTTCTTC	CASSYWAPLSAGLGGDEQFF
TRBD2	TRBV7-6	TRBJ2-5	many	TGTGCCAGCAGCCCCCGCAGGGAGGGTAGGGAGACCCAGTACTTC	CASSPRREGRETQYF
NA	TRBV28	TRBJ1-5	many	TGTGCCATCCAGGGATATAGCAATCAGCCCCAGCATTTT	CAIQGYSNQPQHF
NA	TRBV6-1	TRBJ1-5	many	TGTGCCAGCAGGCTGGGTAGTGATCAGCCCCAGCATTTT	CASRLGSDQPQHF
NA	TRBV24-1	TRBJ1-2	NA	TGTGTCACCAGCCGGTCGGGGAACTATGGCTACACCTTC	CVTSRSGNYGYTF
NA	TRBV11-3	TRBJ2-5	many	TGTGCCAGCAGCACCGGGCGGGGACGACAAGAGACCCAGTACTTC	CASSTGRGRQETQYF
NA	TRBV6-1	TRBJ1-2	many	TGTGCCAGCATCCTCCCGGATGCCTCGGGCTACACCTTC	CASILPDASGYTF
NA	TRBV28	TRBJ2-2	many	TGTGCCAGCAGTGGCGGAGGGGACACCGGGGAGCTGTTTTTT	CASSGGGDTGELFF
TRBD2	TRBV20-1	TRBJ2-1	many	TGCAGTGCCGAACATCGCGGACTAGCAGGGAATGAGCAGTTCTTC	CSAEHRGLAGNEQFF
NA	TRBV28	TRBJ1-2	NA	TGTGCCAGCAGTTCTCTGGAAGTCTATGGCTACACCTTC	CASSSLEVYGYTF
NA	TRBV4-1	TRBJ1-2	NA	TGCGCCAGCAGCCAAGTTCGGGTTGACTATGGCTACACCTTC	CASSQVRVDYGYTF
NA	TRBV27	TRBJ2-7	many	TGTGCCAGCAGTTTATTCCCGGCCAGACCGAACTCCTACGAGCAGTACTTC	CASSLFPARPNSYEQYF
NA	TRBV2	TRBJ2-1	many	TGTGCCAGCAGTGGGGCCGGAGGGGGACCCTACAATGAGCAGTTCTTC	CASSGAGGGPYNEQFF
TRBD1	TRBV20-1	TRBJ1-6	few	TGCAGTGCTAGAATGACAGGGGATAATTCACCCCTCCACTTT	CSARMTGDNSPLHF
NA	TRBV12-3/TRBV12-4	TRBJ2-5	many	TGTGCCAGCAGCCCCGGACCGGAGGAGACCCAGTACTTC	CASSPGPEETQYF
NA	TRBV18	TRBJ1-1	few	TGTGCCAGCTCACCCCGGGCTCCTAACACTGAAGCTTTCTTT	CASSPRAPNTEAFF
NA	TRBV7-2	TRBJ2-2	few	TGTGCCAGCAGCTCCTACAGGGAATCCGGGGAGCTGTTTTTT	CASSSYRESGELFF
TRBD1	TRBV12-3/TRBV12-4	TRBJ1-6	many	TGTGCCAGCAGTGACAGGGTCAGTTCACCCCTCCACTTT	CASSDRVSSPLHF
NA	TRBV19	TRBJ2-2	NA	TGTGCCAGTAGTACGCAGAACACCGGGGAGCTGTTTTTT	CASSTQNTGELFF
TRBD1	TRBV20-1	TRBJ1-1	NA	TGCACTGCTAACCGGGACAGGATGAACACTGTAGCTTTCTTT	CTANRDRMNTVAFF
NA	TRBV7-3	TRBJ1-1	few	TGTGCCAGCAGCTCCCTCGGGGCAGGGACGAACACTGAAGCTTTCTTT	CASSSLGAGTNTEAFF
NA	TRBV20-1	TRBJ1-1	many	TGCAGTGCTAGAGGTGGGGGGGACACTGAAGCTTTCTTT	CSARGGGDTEAFF